This TCR beta chain comes out of a study of blood T cell repertoires in COVID-19. Overall study context: T cells, B-cell-depleted T cells, or PBMCs supplied cDNA or gDNA.

Authors' methods: For nucleated cells, counts were estimated from reference gene primer amplification. Assay: immunoSEQ multiplex PCR; the TCRdb copy retains only in-frame clones and omits some. Clone size and the V and J calls come from that table; the DNA yielded D and trimming. The sample lists roughly 200,000 clones, 65% to 85% occurring once. Per germline, CDR1 MGHRA and CDR2 YSYEKL. The CDR3 sequence is 16 residues long. V was shortened by 2 bases and J by 5 bases, with 18 bases between the two germline ends. This chain uses TRBV4-1 with TRBJ1-2, with D possibly being TRBD1 (6 bases). The sequenced sample was peripheral blood. The source of this sequence is a woman aged 40 to 49 with COVID-19, enrolled during active disease. CDR3 sequence: CASSQKGEGGLYGYTF. The CDR3 coding sequence is TGCGCCAGCAGCCAAAAGGGGGAGGGGGGGCTTTATGGCTACACCTTC.